This T cell receptor (beta chain) was sequenced during a study of CD8 T cells in Susac syndrome. The CDR3 length is 13 residues. Germline CDR1 and CDR2: SQVTM and ANQGSEA. Between the trimmed V and J ends, which lost 7 bases and 1 base, there was a span of 13 bases. RNA in amounts of roughly 0.5 to 1 ug was reverse transcribed with random hexamers. TCRdb fed the immunoSEQ multiplex PCR reads into MiXCR, producing one record per CDR3 protein. The sample lists about 120,000 distinct CDR3 sequences, about 95% occurring once. The authors carried out high-throughput sequencing of TCR beta. They applied it to CD8+ and CD4+ T cells obtained from blood. CD8+ and CD4+ T cells were negatively isolated; TEMRA cells were FACS-enriched.

This TCR derives from a human donor in good health. The chain is built from TRBV29-1 and TRBJ1-1; D is perhaps TRBD1 (6 bases). Sequenced sample: CD4+ T cells from PBMCs. This CDR3 reads CSGGLGGNTEAFF. The CDR3 DNA reads TGCAGCGGGGGGCTGGGGGGGAACACTGAAGCTTTCTTT.